The sequence of this TCR beta chain was determined in a study of beta chain features in type 1 diabetes. About the study: Sorted cells examined across all samples numbered around 100 million.

Study-level findings and limits: A pattern of fewer insertions and more deletions at VDJ junctions was seen in type 1 diabetes patients. All four CD4+ subsets of Type 1 diabetes patients contained TCRB CDR3s that were moderately but significantly shorter.

Sorting with CD45RO/CCR7/CD25/CD127/CD95/CD27 yielded naive, central memory, regulatory and stem-like memory CD4+ cells. The ends were cut back, 4 bases at V and 3 bases at J, with 12 bases in the middle. The CDR3 is made up of 14 amino acids. Germline loops: CDR1 SQVTM, CDR2 ANQGSEA. About this clone: Its antigen is still unknown.

All of the isolated RNA was reverse transcribed, so expressed TCRB transcripts were sequenced. Reads from naive, central memory and regulatory T cell samples averaged approximately 3.7 million. TCRdb's table, derived via immunoSEQ multiplex PCR, lists solely in-frame clones and lacks some. Found here are hundreds of thousands of clones, 11% to 15% of them singletons; the top ten hold just under 0.04%. This chain joins TRBV29-1 and TRBJ2-2, with a possible D match to TRBD2 (6 bases). The sequencing input was naive CD4+ T cells from blood. This TCR was recovered from a young man with type 1 diabetes. CDR3 loop: CSVGTTFDTGELFF. The CDR3 DNA reads as TGCAGCGTTGGGACTACTTTTGACACCGGGGAGCTGTTTTTT.